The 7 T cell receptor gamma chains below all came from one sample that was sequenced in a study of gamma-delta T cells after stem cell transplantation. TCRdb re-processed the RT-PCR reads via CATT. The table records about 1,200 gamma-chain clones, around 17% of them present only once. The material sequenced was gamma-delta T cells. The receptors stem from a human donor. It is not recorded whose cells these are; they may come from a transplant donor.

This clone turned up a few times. CDR3 protein: CALWEVPGLGKKIKVF. The CDR3 bases are TGTGCCTTGTGGGAGGTGCCGGGGTTGGGCAAAAAAATCAAGGTATTT. The V call is TRGV9, the J call TRGJP. With 0 bases clipped from V and 9 bases from J, the junction kept 5 bases outside the gene matches. The germline V gene has CDR1 GITISATS and CDR2 ISYDGTV (reference sequence). The CDR3 is made up of 16 amino acids.

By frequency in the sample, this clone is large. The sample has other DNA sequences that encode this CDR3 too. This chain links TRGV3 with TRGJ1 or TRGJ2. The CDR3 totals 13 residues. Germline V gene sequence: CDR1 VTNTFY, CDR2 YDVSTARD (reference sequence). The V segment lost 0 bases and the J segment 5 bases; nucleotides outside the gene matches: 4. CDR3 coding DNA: TGTGCCACCTGGGACAGGCCGCATTATAAGAAACTCTTT. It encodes CATWDRPHYKKLF.

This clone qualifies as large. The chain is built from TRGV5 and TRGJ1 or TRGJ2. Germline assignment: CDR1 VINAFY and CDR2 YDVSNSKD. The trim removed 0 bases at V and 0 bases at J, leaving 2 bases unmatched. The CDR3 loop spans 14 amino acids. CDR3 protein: CATWDRPNYYKKLF. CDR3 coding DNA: TGTGCCACCTGGGACAGGCCGAATTATTATAAGAAACTCTTT.

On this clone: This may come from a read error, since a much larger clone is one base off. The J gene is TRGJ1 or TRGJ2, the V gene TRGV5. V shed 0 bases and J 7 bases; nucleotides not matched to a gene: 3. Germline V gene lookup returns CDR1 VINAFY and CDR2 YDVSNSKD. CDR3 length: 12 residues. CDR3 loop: CATWDRHYKKLF. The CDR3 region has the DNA TGTGCCACCTGGGACAGGCACTATAAGAAACTCTTT.

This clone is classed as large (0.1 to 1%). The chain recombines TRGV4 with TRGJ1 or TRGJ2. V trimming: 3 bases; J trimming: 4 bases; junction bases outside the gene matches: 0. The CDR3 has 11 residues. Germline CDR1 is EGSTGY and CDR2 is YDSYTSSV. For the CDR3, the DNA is TGTGCCACCTGGGATTATTATAAGAAACTCTTT. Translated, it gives CATWDYYKKLF.

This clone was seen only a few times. CDR3 region: CATWEGKLF. The CDR3, as DNA: TGTGCCACCTGGGAAGGGAAACTCTTT. The V call is TRGV4, the J call TRGJ1 or TRGJ2. Germline V lookup: CDR1 EGSTGY, CDR2 YDSYTSSV. J was trimmed by 12 bases and V by 4 bases; bases with no gene match: 3. The CDR3 sequence is 9 residues long.

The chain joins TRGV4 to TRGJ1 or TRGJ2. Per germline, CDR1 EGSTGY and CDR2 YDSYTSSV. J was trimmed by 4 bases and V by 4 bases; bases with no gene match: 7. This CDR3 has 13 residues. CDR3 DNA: TGTGCCACCTGGGACTTGAGGTATTATAAGAAACTCTTT. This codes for CATWDLRYYKKLF.